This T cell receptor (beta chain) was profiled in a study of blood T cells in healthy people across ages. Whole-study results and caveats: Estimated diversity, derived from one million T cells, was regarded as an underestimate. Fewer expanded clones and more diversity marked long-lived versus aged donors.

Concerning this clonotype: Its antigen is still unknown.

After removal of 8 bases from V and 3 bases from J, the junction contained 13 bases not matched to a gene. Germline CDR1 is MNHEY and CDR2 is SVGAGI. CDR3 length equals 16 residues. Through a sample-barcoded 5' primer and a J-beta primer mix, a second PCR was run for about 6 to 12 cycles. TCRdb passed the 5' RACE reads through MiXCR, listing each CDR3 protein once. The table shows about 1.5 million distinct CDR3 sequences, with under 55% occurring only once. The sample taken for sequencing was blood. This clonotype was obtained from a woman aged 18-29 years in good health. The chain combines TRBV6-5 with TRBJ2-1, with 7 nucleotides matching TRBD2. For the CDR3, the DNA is TGTGCCAGCGGAGAGTGGGCGGGGGATATCTACAATGAGCAGTTCTTC. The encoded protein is CASGEWAGDIYNEQFF.